A single sample gave rise to the 21 T cell receptor beta chains below, sequenced in a study of T-cell reconstitution after alpha-beta-depleted transplantation in children. As it was prepared, the TCRbeta library received unique molecular identifiers. TCRdb itself ran the PCR reads through MiXCR, one entry per CDR3 protein. Of approximately 85,000 distinct CDR3 sequences in the sample, around 16% were seen once. Sequencing used PBMCs, mostly from graft donor cells, obtained 180 days after TCRalphabeta/CD19-depleted stem cell transplant. Every receptor here comes from a male patient aged 2-15 years who had a stem cell transplant for acute lymphoblastic leukemia, so the T cells may come from the graft donor.

This chain joins TRBV11-3 and TRBJ2-7, with D hard to call. V shed 1 base and J shed 3 bases, with 10 bases lying between them. Germline CDR1 SGHNT, CDR2 YENEEA. The length of the CDR3 is 14 residues. The CDR3 sequence is CASSLGGFNYEQYF. Here the CDR3 DNA reads TGTGCCAGCAGCTTAGGCGGATTTAACTACGAGCAGTACTTC.

The chain employs TRBV18 and TRBJ2-1, with 11 bases matching TRBD2. Germline lookup yields CDR1 KGHSH and CDR2 LQKENI. The CDR3 spans 17 residues. Trimming at V came to 0 bases and at J to 6 bases, leaving 7 bases not matched to a gene. The CDR3 region is CASSPPASGGPTNEQFF. The CDR3 nucleotides read TGTGCCAGCTCACCACCGGCTAGCGGGGGGCCGACCAATGAGCAGTTCTTC.

This clonotype has ten or more counts. The CDR3 protein is CSVGRQTYEQYF. For the CDR3, the DNA is TGCAGCGTTGGCAGGCAAACCTACGAGCAGTACTTC. The chain is built from TRBV29-1 and TRBJ2-7; D is unresolved. Germline CDR1 is SQVTM and CDR2 is ANQGSEA. V dropped 4 bases and J dropped 2 bases, with 9 bases sitting between them. The CDR3 is 12 residues long.

This clonotype turned up a few times. The chain links TRBV20-1 to TRBJ1-4, with D unresolved. The V gene lost 3 bases and the J gene lost 0 bases, with 8 bases spanning the gap. The CDR3 has 14 amino acids. Germline CDR1 is DFQATT and CDR2 is SNEGSKA (reference sequence). The DNA for the CDR3 is TGCAGTGCTAGTCAGTCCGCAACTAATGAAAAACTGTTTTTT. Translation gives CSASQSATNEKLFF.

Ten or more counts support this clonotype. The chain uses TRBV29-1 and TRBJ2-1; maybe TRBD2 (5 bases). Trimming removed 4 bases from V and 10 bases from J, with 8 bases in between. From germline, CDR1 is SQVTM and CDR2 ANQGSEA. The CDR3 is 10 amino acids. CDR3 amino acids: CSVGGGEQFF. The DNA for the CDR3 is TGCAGCGTTGGAGGCGGGGAGCAGTTCTTC.

The chain is built from TRBV20-1 and TRBJ1-2, with 7 bases that match TRBD1. The CDR3 is made up of 14 amino acids. Germline trimming cut 3 bases from V and 6 bases from J; bases unmatched to any gene: 10. CDR1 is DFQATT and CDR2 is SNEGSKA in the germline V gene (reference sequence). The CDR3 reads CSASMGQWNNGYTF. CDR3 DNA: TGCAGTGCTAGTATGGGACAGTGGAACAATGGCTACACCTTC.

This clonotype was counted only a few times. The chain couples TRBV6-5 to TRBJ1-5; D gene unclear. In germline, CDR1 is MNHEY, CDR2 SVGAGI. With 8 bases removed from V and 5 bases from J, the gap between germline ends came to 10 bases. The CDR3 runs to 12 residues. CDR3 loop: CASGNQDQPQHF. Here the CDR3 DNA reads TGTGCCAGCGGAAATCAGGATCAGCCCCAGCATTTT.

This clonotype was picked up many times. The CDR3 DNA follows: TGCAGCGTTGAGGGCCCCGCTAACTATGGCTACACCTTC. Its protein is CSVEGPANYGYTF. The V and J genes are TRBV29-1 and TRBJ1-2, with unresolved D. Germline lookup yields CDR1 SQVTM and CDR2 ANQGSEA. CDR3 length: 13 amino acids. Trimming shortened V by 3 bases and J by 0 bases, and 8 bases separated the two germline ends.

The rearrangement links TRBV7-2 to TRBJ1-6; D call uncertain. Germline CDR1 reads SGHTA; CDR2 reads FQGNSA. Trimming took off 2 bases at V and 6 bases at J, with 11 bases between the two ends. The CDR3 is 15 residues long. CDR3 nucleotide sequence: TGTGCCAGCAGCTTACGAGAAAGCGGTAATTCACCCCTCCACTTT. Translated: CASSLRESGNSPLHF.

This clonotype was recorded at least ten times. This rearrangement joins TRBV7-2 to TRBJ1-2; 7 bases are shared with TRBD1. V shed 2 bases and J 6 bases; nucleotides not matched to a gene: 6. This CDR3 has 14 amino acids. The V gene's germline CDR1 is SGHTA and CDR2 FQGNSA. The CDR3 sequence is CASSLRGGYDGYTF. CDR3 nucleotide sequence: TGTGCCAGCAGCTTAAGAGGGGGCTACGATGGCTACACCTTC.

As regards this clonotype: A junction end diverges from the germline sequence, so it may reflect a read error. The V gene is TRBV11-2, the J gene TRBJ1-4; unclear D gene. Germline V lookup: CDR1 SGHAT, CDR2 FQNNGV. CDR3 length equals 15 residues. As DNA, the CDR3 is TGTGCCGGCGGCCTCTCGATTGCAACTAATGAAAAGCTGTTTTTT. This sequence encodes CAGGLSIATNEKLFF.

The chain links TRBV2 to TRBJ2-3; D call uncertain. The CDR3 runs to 15 residues. CDR1 and CDR2 (germline): SNHLY, FYNNEI. Trimming stripped 3 bases from V and 2 bases from J, with 12 bases between. CDR3 nucleotide sequence: TGTGCCAGCAGTGAGGTGTTAGATGTCACAGATACGCAGTATTTT. Protein sequence: CASSEVLDVTDTQYF. Full variable domain (rest looked up from reference TRBV2 and TRBJ2-3): EPEVTQTPSHQVTQMGQEVILRCVPISNHLYFYWYRQILGQKVEFLVSFYNNEISEKSEIFDDQFSVERPDGSNFTLKIRSTKLEDSAMYFCASSEVLDVTDTQYFGPGTRLTVL.

This clonotype has ten or more counts. The V call is TRBV10-3, the J call TRBJ1-2; D remains unclear. The germline CDR1 and CDR2 sequences are ENHRY and SYGVKD. This CDR3 is 18 amino acids long. Trimming took 0 bases from V and 4 from J, leaving 21 bases between them. For the CDR3, the DNA is TGTGCCATCAGTGAGTCGACTCCCCAGCCTATTACCCGCTATGGCTACACCTTC. This gives the protein CAISESTPQPITRYGYTF.

V gene TRBV12-3 or TRBV12-4 combines with J gene TRBJ2-5; D might be TRBD1 (6 bases). The V and J ends lost 4 bases and 0 bases respectively, with 12 bases between them. The CDR3 runs to 15 residues. DNA of the CDR3: TGTGCCAGCAGTTCCCCGACAGGTTACCAAGAGACCCAGTACTTC. It specifies CASSSPTGYQETQYF.

This chain joins TRBV10-3 and TRBJ2-7, with 9 bases fitting TRBD1. Germline CDR1 and CDR2: ENHRY and SYGVKD. V trimming: 6 bases; J trimming: 5 bases; junction bases outside the gene matches: 11. CDR3 length: 15 residues. The CDR3 protein is CAIREGQGLINEQYF. Here the CDR3 DNA reads TGTGCCATCAGGGAGGGACAGGGCCTTATTAACGAGCAGTACTTC.

The chain recombines TRBV7-2 with TRBJ2-5; 14 positions agree with TRBD2. Germline trimming cut 5 bases from V and 4 bases from J; bases unmatched to any gene: 3. The germline V gene has CDR1 SGHTA and CDR2 FQGNSA. CDR3 length: 15 residues. CDR3 coding DNA: TGTGCCAGCAGCCGAGGACTAGCGGGGGGAGAGACCCAGTACTTC. This encodes CASSRGLAGGETQYF.

This clonotype was seen only a few times. The chain recombines TRBV11-2 with TRBJ2-1; 12 positions match TRBD2. CDR1 and CDR2 from the germline V gene are SGHAT and FQNNGV. The CDR3 contains 19 residues. V lost 6 bases and J lost 3; bases outside the gene matches: 15. CDR3 region: CASRRGPSGGVDFYNEQFF. The CDR3 coding sequence is TGTGCCAGCAGACGAGGTCCTAGCGGGGGGGTGGATTTCTACAATGAGCAGTTCTTC. Using reference TRBV11-2 and TRBJ2-1 for the parts outside the CDR3, the full variable domain is EAGVAQSPRYKIIEKRQSVAFWCNPISGHATLYWYQQILGQGPKLLIQFQNNGVVDDSQLPKDRFSAERLKGVDSTLKIQPAKLEDSAVYLCASRRGPSGGVDFYNEQFFGPGTRLTVL.

In nucleotides, the CDR3 is TGTGCCAGCAGTTCCGGGACAGGGGGTACCACTGAAGCTTTCTTT. Its translation: CASSSGTGGTTEAFF. The gene calls are TRBV27 and TRBJ1-1, with TRBD1 matching 11 bases. CDR1 and CDR2 from the germline V gene are MNHEY and SMNVEV (reference sequence). The CDR3 is made up of 15 amino acids. V shed 4 bases and J 4 bases; nucleotides not matched to a gene: 5.

The rearrangement joins TRBV6-2 or TRBV6-3 to TRBJ1-5; D unresolved. The germline V gene has CDR1 MNHEY and CDR2 SVGEGT. The CDR3 length is 14 residues. The V gene lost 4 bases and the J gene lost 2 bases, with 9 bases spanning the gap. CDR3 region: CASSSLVRNQPQHF. Here the CDR3 DNA reads TGTGCCAGCAGTTCCCTCGTGCGCAATCAGCCCCAGCATTTT.

This clonotype turned up a few times. The chain combines TRBV6-5 with TRBJ2-7; D is uncertain. V lost 2 bases and J lost 3, with 17 bases in between. There are 16 residues in the CDR3. Germline lookup yields CDR1 MNHEY and CDR2 SVGAGI. CDR3 loop: CASSYNFGSWDYEQYF. CDR3 DNA: TGTGCCAGCAGTTACAATTTCGGCAGTTGGGACTACGAGCAGTACTTC.

The chain combines TRBV20-1 with TRBJ2-1, with D possibly being TRBD2 (5 bases). Germline V gene lookup returns CDR1 DFQATT and CDR2 SNEGSKA (reference sequence). The CDR3 is 15 amino acids. The V end lost 0 bases, the J end lost 7 bases, and 16 bases lay between the germline ends. CDR3 bases: TGCAGTGCTAGAGATTTCGCGCTCCCGGGGAATGAGCAGTTCTTC. This codes for CSARDFALPGNEQFF.